What follows is one T cell receptor beta chain and its context. With 4 bases removed from V and 4 bases from J, the gap between germline ends came to 17 bases. This CDR3 spans 15 amino acids. Germline assignment: CDR1 SGHRS and CDR2 YFSETQ. The data were taken from a study of blood T cell repertoires in COVID-19. Turning to the study itself: Samples representing acute and convalescent COVID-19 were sourced from the United States, Italy and Spain. In each case, the material was cDNA or gDNA derived from T cells, B-cell-depleted T cells, or PBMCs.

Method: immunoSEQ multiplex PCR; TCRdb's copy keeps in-frame clones and lacks some. Counted here are around 220,000 clones, around 86% occurring once; the ten biggest clones make up around 5.4%. The chain combines TRBV5-1 with TRBJ1-2; unclear D gene. Sequencing used peripheral blood. The receptor was isolated from a human donor in a cohort sampled during active COVID-19. CDR3 nucleotide sequence: TGCGCCAGCAGCCCCCGGGAAGGACTTGCCTATGGCTACACCTTC. It codes for CASSPREGLAYGYTF.